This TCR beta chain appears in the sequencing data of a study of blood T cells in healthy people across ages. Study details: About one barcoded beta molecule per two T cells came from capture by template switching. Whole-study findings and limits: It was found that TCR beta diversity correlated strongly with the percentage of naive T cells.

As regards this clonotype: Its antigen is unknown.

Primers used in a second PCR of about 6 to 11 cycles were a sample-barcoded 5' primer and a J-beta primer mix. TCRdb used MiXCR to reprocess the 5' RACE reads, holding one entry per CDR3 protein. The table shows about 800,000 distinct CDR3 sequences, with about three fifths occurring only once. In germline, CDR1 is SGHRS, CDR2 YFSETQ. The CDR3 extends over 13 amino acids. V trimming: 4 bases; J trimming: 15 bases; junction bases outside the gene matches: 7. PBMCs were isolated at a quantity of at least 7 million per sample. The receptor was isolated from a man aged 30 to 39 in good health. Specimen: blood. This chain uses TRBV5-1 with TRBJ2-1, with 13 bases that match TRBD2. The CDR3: CASSLDTSGGAFF. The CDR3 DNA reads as TGCGCCAGCAGCCTGGATACTAGCGGGGGGGCGTTCTTC. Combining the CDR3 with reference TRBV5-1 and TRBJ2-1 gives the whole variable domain KAGVTQTPRYLIKTRGQQVTLSCSPISGHRSVSWYQQTPGQGLQFLFEYFSETQRNKGNFPGRFSGRQFSNSRSEMNVSTLELGDSALYLCASSLDTSGGAFFGPGTRLTVL.